Following are 15 T cell receptor beta chains from one sample sequenced in a study of blood T cell repertoires in COVID-19. The repertoire was sequenced with immunoSEQ multiplex PCR; TCRdb's copy has only in-frame clones and lacks some. The top ten hold roughly 2.1% of the sample, which has under 300,000 clones, approximately 90% seen once. The sequenced material came from PBMCs or T cells enriched from blood (not recorded which). Source of these receptors: a woman between 40 and 50 years old with acute COVID-19.

The chain has TRBV7-8 and TRBJ2-5; D is uncertain. The germline gives CDR1 SGHVS, CDR2 FQNEAQ. The CDR3 has 14 amino acids. Between the trimmed V and J ends, which lost 2 bases and 5 bases, there was a span of 12 bases. DNA of the CDR3: TGTGCCAGCAGCTTAATAGCCGCCGGGGAGACCCAGTACTTC. Amino acid sequence: CASSLIAAGETQYF.

This rearrangement joins TRBV5-5 to TRBJ1-5, with D tentatively TRBD1 (6 bases). CDR1 is SGHKS and CDR2 is YYEKEE in the germline V gene (reference sequence). The germline V and J ends were trimmed by 4 bases and 5 bases, with 19 bases remaining between them. This CDR3 spans 16 amino acids. CDR3 sequence: CASSPEDSLVYQPQHF. The CDR3 region has the DNA TGTGCCAGCAGCCCGGAGGACAGCCTAGTATATCAGCCCCAGCATTTT. The full variable domain, with the rest looked up from reference TRBV5-5 and TRBJ1-5, is DAGVTQSPTHLIKTRGQQVTLRCSPISGHKSVSWYQQVLGQGPQFIFQYYEKEERGRGNFPDRFSARQFPNYSSELNVNALLLGDSALYLCASSPEDSLVYQPQHFGDGTRLSIL.

This rearrangement joins TRBV18 to TRBJ1-6; D is possibly TRBD1 (5 bases). CDR3 length: 16 residues. Germline V gives CDR1 KGHSH, CDR2 LQKENI. Between the trimmed V and J ends, which lost 2 bases and 8 bases, there was a span of 16 bases. CDR3 loop: CASSPAGTQSHSPLHF. As DNA, the CDR3 is TGTGCCAGCTCACCAGCCGGGACTCAAAGTCATTCACCCCTCCACTTT.

This clone was observed once. The J gene is TRBJ2-5, the V gene TRBV9; the D gene is possibly TRBD2 (5 bases). With 3 bases removed from V and 5 bases from J, the gap between germline ends came to 11 bases. The CDR3 totals 13 residues. Germline V gene data show CDR1 as SGDLS and CDR2 as YYNGEE. The CDR3 spells CASSANRGETQYF. The CDR3 coding sequence is TGTGCCAGCAGCGCAAACAGAGGGGAGACCCAGTACTTC. Full variable domain (outside the CDR3, taken from reference TRBV9 and TRBJ2-5): DSGVTQTPKHLITATGQRVTLRCSPRSGDLSVYWYQQSLDQGLQFLIQYYNGEERAKGNILERFSAQQFPDLHSELNLSSLELGDSALYFCASSANRGETQYFGPGTRLLVL.

The chain recombines TRBV27 with TRBJ2-4; D might be TRBD2 (5 bases). Per germline, CDR1 MNHEY and CDR2 SMNVEV (reference sequence). V gave up 4 bases and J gave up 5 bases, with 12 bases separating them. The CDR3 is 14 residues long. The CDR3 sequence: CASSSSLRENIQYF. CDR3 DNA: TGTGCCAGCAGTTCATCGTTGCGGGAAAACATTCAGTACTTC.

The chain employs TRBV30 and TRBJ2-7; possibly TRBD2 for D (6 bases). The V gene lost 3 bases and the J gene lost 6 bases, with 9 bases spanning the gap. This CDR3 is built from 11 residues. Per germline, CDR1 GTSNPN and CDR2 SVGIG (reference sequence). DNA of the CDR3: TGTGCCTGGAGGCGGGGCACCGAGCAGTACTTC. This encodes CAWRRGTEQYF.

The chain has TRBV3-1 (or the pseudogene TRBV3-2) and TRBJ1-2, with 8 bases matching TRBD1. The CDR3 loop spans 13 amino acids. The J segment lost 5 bases and the V segment lost 1 base, leaving 0 bases of the junction unmatched. Germline CDR1 LGHDT, CDR2 YNNKEL (reference sequence). The CDR3 spells CASSQGQGYGYTF. The CDR3 nucleotides are TGTGCCAGCAGCCAAGGACAGGGGTATGGCTACACCTTC.

The chain couples TRBV7-2 to TRBJ1-3; D is undetermined. V was clipped by 5 bases and J by 0 bases, with 8 bases between them. The CDR3 spans 14 residues. The germline CDR1 and CDR2 sequences are SGHTA and FQGNSA. The CDR3 coding sequence is TGTGCCAGCAGCCCGGGAAGCTCTGGAAACACCATATATTTT. This translates into CASSPGSSGNTIYF.

The chain employs TRBV30 and TRBJ1-1; D is uncertain. Trimming removed 3 bases from V and 4 bases from J, with 12 bases in between. CDR1 and CDR2 from the germline V gene are GTSNPN and SVGIG (reference sequence). The CDR3 runs to 13 residues. The CDR3 nucleotides read TGTGCCTGGAGCCAATCCCACGGCACTGAAGCTTTCTTT. As protein: CAWSQSHGTEAFF.

The genes are TRBV11-2 and TRBJ2-1; D possibly corresponds to TRBD2 (7 bases). This CDR3 is 19 amino acids long. Germline V gives CDR1 SGHAT, CDR2 FQNNGV. The V end lost 5 bases, the J end lost 0 bases, and 23 bases lay between the germline ends. CDR3: CASSPGGRITPSSYNEQFF. CDR3 coding DNA: TGTGCCAGCAGCCCGGGGGGCCGCATCACCCCGAGCTCCTACAATGAGCAGTTCTTC.

CDR3 DNA sequence: TGTGCCATCAGTGTTCTAGCGGGAGTGTTGGAGACCCAGTACTTC. This sequence encodes CAISVLAGVLETQYF. The chain links TRBV10-3 to TRBJ2-5, with 10 nucleotides matching TRBD2. This CDR3 has 15 amino acids. Germline CDR1 is ENHRY and CDR2 is SYGVKD. V shed 4 bases, J shed 5 bases, and the junction held 7 bases outside the gene matches.

This sequence joins TRBV2 and TRBJ2-5; 8 bases align to TRBD2. The CDR3 has 15 residues. Unmatched junction bases numbered 6, after V lost 1 base and J lost 5 bases. The germline V gene has CDR1 SNHLY and CDR2 FYNNEI. CDR3 sequence: CASSEVAGGVETQYF. In nucleotides, the CDR3 is TGTGCCAGCAGTGAAGTTGCGGGGGGTGTCGAGACCCAGTACTTC.

This chain connects TRBV9 to TRBJ2-5; 7 bases align to TRBD2. J gave up 5 bases and V 3 bases, and 13 bases lay outside the gene matches. The CDR3 spans 16 residues. Germline V CDR1 and CDR2: SGDLS, YYNGEE. CDR3 nucleotides: TGTGCCAGCAGCGCGCGAACCCGGGACTATCCGGAGACCCAGTACTTC. This translates into CASSARTRDYPETQYF. The full variable domain, its missing parts supplied by reference TRBV9 and TRBJ2-5, is DSGVTQTPKHLITATGQRVTLRCSPRSGDLSVYWYQQSLDQGLQFLIQYYNGEERAKGNILERFSAQQFPDLHSELNLSSLELGDSALYFCASSARTRDYPETQYFGPGTRLLVL.

The chain combines TRBV25-1 with TRBJ2-7, with D perhaps matching TRBD1 (5 bases). The germline gives CDR1 MGHDK, CDR2 SYGVNS. The CDR3 consists of 12 residues. The V and J ends lost 8 bases and 4 bases respectively, with 12 bases between them. The CDR3 sequence is CASSGFLYEQYF. In DNA form, the CDR3 reads TGTGCCAGCTCAGGGTTTTTATACGAGCAGTACTTC.

The rearrangement links TRBV30 to TRBJ2-1; D is possibly TRBD2 (5 bases). This CDR3 spans 13 amino acids. The germline V gene has CDR1 GTSNPN and CDR2 SVGIG (reference sequence). Trimming took off 5 bases at V and 10 bases at J, with 18 bases between the two ends. CDR3: CAWGLRGYGEQFF. The CDR3 DNA follows: TGTGCCTGGGGCCTCCGGGGTTACGGGGAGCAGTTCTTC.